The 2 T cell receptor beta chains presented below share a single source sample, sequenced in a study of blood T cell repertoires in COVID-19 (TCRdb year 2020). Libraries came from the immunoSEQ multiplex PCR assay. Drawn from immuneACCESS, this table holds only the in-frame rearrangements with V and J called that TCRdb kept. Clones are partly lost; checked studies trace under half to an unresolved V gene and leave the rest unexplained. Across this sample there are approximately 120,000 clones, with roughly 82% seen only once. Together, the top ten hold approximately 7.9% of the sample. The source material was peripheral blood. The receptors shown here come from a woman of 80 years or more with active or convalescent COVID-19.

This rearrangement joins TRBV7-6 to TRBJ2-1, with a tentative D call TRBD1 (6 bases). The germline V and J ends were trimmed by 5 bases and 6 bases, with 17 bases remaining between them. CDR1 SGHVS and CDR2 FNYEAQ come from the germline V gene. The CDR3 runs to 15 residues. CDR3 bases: TGTGCCAGCAGCCCTCACCGGGACACAGGCAATGAGCAGTTCTTC. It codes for CASSPHRDTGNEQFF.

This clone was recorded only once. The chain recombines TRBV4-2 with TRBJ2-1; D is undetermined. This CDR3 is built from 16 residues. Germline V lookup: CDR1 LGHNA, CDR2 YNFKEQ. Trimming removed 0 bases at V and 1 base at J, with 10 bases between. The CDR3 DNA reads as TGTGCCAGCAGCCAAGAGGTCGGAGCATCCTACAATGAGCAGTTCTTC. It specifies CASSQEVGASYNEQFF.